The clone carrying this T cell receptor beta chain was found once. This specimen belongs to a study of blood T cell repertoires in COVID-19. Germline V CDR1 and CDR2: MNHEY, SVGAGI. This CDR3 contains 15 residues. The J segment lost 5 bases and the V segment lost 4 bases, leaving 11 bases of the junction unmatched. TCRdb's copy holds only in-frame clones and misses some; the assay was immunoSEQ multiplex PCR. The sample comprises about 250,000 clones, 81% of which are singletons, and 7.9% rests with the top ten. The V call is TRBV6-5, the J call TRBJ2-7, with 7 bases aligning to TRBD1. This receptor was obtained from a woman aged 80 or older with acute or convalescent COVID-19. The sequencing input was peripheral blood. The CDR3 nucleotides read TGTGCCAGCAGTTTTAACCGACAGGGTAGGAACGAGCAGTACTTC. This translates into CASSFNRQGRNEQYF.